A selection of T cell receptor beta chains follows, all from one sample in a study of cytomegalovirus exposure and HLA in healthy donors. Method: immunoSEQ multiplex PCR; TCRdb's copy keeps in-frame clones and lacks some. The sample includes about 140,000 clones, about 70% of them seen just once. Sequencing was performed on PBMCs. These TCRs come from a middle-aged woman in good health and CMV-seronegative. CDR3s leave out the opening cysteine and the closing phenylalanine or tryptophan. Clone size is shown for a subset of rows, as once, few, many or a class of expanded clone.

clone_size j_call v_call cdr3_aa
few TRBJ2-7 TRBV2 ASTLSYEQY
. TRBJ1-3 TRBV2 AGGGTGNTIY
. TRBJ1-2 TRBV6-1 ASSVQRDTNYGYT
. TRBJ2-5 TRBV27 ASSFKGDETQY
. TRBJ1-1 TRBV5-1 ASSSHPSGNTEAF
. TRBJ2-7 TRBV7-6 ASSLTQGNLYEQY
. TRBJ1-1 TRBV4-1 ASSQTGTLNTEAF
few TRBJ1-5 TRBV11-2 ASSFGQSNQPQH
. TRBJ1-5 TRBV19 ASSMGGGNNQPQH
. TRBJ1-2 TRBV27 ASSTTGTAYGYT
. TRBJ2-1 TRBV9 ASSPSGSSNNEQF
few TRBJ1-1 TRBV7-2 ASSSQGTEAF
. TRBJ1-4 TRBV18 ASSPPEGGKLF
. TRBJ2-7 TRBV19 ASSIRQGAYEQY
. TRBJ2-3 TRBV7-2 ASSYNSGSNGY
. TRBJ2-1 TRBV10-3 ATDPGQGWYEQF
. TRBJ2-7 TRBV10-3 AISEQGQDYEQY
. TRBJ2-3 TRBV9 ASSPDRAGLASDTQY
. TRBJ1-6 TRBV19 ASSIDGRSHYNSPLH
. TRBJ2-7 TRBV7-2 ASSFGGGSYEQY
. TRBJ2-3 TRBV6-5 ASRMTGVGTDTQY
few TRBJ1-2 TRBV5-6 ASSQGQGNYGYT
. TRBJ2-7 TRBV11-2 ASSRWGTGNHEQY
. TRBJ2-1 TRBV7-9 SSSPVDARPYNEQF
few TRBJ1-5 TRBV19 ASSTGTGFGQPQH
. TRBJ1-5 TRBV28 ASSPSDRGRNQPQH
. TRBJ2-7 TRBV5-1 ASSLGGLSYEQY
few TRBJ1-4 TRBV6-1 ASSEARGRANEKLF
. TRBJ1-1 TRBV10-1 ASSEAGRTEAF
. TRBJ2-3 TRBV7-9 ASSQGLATDTQY
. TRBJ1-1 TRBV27 ASSLWGAFGGLNNRETGRYEAF
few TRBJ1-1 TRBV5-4 ASSLAGGNTEAF
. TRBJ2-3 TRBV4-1 ASSQDGQGGGAPDTQY
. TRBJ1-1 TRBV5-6 ASSSPGQGNTEAF
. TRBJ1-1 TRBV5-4 ASSLRDRVNTEAF
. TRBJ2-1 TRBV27 ASTHGTSGNNEQF
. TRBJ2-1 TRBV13 ASRRTSGFYNEQF
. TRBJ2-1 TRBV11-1 ASSNRGTGDEQF
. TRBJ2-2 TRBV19 ASSLRVQGAGELF
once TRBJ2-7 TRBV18 ASSPPGGLTYEQY
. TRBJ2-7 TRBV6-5 ASRYVRTGSSEQY
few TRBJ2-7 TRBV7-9 ASSSTVSYEQY